This TCR beta chain was profiled in a study of blood T cell repertoires in COVID-19. Participant age was about 18 to 100 years, and participants resided in fewer than 25 US areas. Categorization into cohorts depended on clinical history that participants reported. Assay used: immunoSEQ multiplex PCR; TCRdb lists only in-frame clones, some missing. The sample records hundreds of thousands of clones, roughly 86% being singletons. The germline V gene encodes CDR1 SGHDT and CDR2 YYEEEE. Trimming removed 1 base at V and 6 bases at J, with 17 bases between. The CDR3 has 15 amino acids. The sequencing input was PBMCs or T cells enriched from blood (not recorded which). This receptor was taken from a man in his forties or fifties in a cohort exposed to, infected with or recovered from COVID-19 (not recorded which). The V gene is TRBV5-6, the J gene TRBJ2-7; TRBD2 is a possible D gene (6 bases). CDR3 in amino acids: CASSLISTSAGEQYF. The CDR3 nucleotides read TGTGCCAGCAGCTTGATAAGCACCTCAGCGGGCGAGCAGTACTTC.